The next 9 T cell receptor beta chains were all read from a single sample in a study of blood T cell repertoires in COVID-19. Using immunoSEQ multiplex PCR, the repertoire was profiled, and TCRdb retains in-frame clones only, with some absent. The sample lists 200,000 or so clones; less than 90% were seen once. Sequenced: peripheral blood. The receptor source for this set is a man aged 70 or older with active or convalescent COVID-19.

The CDR3 protein is CASTWGTVQETQYF. The CDR3 DNA follows: TGTGCCAGCACTTGGGGGACAGTCCAAGAGACCCAGTACTTC. V usage is TRBV6-6 and J usage is TRBJ2-5; 7 bases are a match to TRBD1. Germline CDR1 and CDR2: MNHNY and SVGAGI (reference sequence). CDR3 length: 14 amino acids. Trimming at V came to 7 bases and at J to 1 base, leaving 6 bases not matched to a gene.

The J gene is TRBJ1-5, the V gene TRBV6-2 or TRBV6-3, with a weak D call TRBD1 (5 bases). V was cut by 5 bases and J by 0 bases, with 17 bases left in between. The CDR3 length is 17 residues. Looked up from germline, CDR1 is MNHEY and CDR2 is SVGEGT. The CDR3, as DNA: TGTGCCAGCAGTCTCGGCCCCAGGGATTATAGCAATCAGCCCCAGCATTTT. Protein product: CASSLGPRDYSNQPQHF.

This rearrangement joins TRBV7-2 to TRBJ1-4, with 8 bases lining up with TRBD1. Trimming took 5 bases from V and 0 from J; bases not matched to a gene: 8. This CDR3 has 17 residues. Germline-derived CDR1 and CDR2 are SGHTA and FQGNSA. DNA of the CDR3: TGTGCCAGCAGCCCCCGGACAGGGCCCTCAACTAATGAAAAACTGTTTTTT. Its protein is CASSPRTGPSTNEKLFF.

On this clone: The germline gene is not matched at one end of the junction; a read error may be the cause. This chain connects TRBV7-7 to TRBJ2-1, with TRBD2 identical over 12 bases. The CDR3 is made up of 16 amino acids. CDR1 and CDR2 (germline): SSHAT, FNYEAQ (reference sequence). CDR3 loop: CASSLRLAGAGDEQFF. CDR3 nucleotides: TGTGCTAGCAGCCTCAGACTAGCGGGGGCGGGGGATGAGCAGTTCTTC.

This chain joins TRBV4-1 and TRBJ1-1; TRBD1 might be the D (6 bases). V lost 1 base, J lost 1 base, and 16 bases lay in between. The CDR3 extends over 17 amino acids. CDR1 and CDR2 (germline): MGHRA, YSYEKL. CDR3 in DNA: TGCGCCAGCAGCCAAGCCTTCACAGGGCGGACGAACACTGAAGCTTTCTTT. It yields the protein CASSQAFTGRTNTEAFF.

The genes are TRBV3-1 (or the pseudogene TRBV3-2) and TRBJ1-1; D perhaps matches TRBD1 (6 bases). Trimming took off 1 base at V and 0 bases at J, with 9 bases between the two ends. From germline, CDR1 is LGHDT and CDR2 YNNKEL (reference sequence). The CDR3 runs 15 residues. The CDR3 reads CASSQGGGMNTEAFF. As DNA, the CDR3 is TGTGCCAGCAGCCAAGGGGGGGGCATGAACACTGAAGCTTTCTTT.

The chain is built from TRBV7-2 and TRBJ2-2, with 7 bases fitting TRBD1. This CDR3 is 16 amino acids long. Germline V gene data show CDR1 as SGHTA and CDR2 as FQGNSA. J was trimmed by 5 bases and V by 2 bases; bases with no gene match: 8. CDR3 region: CASSLLRGLGTGELFF. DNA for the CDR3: TGTGCCAGCAGCTTACTGAGGGGGCTGGGGACCGGGGAGCTGTTTTTT.

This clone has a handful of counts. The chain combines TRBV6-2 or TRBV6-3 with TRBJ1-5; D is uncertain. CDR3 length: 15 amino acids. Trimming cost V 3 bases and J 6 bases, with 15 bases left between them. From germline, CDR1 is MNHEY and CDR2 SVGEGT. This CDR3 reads CASSYFAGPFQPQHF. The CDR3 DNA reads TGTGCCAGCAGTTATTTTGCAGGCCCTTTTCAGCCCCAGCATTTT.

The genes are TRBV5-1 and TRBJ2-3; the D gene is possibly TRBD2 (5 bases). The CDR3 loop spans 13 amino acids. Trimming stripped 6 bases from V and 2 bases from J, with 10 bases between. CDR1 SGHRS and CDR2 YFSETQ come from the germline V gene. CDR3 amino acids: CASTREATDTQYF. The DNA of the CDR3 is TGCGCCAGCACCCGGGAAGCCACAGATACGCAGTATTTT.